This TCR beta chain is drawn from a study of naive and memory T cell subsets. Study-wide points: Naive and memory repertoire findings lacked a ground truth for validation. Especially in CD8 cells, naive repertoires contained a few larger clonotypes, possibly CD45RA-re-expressing memory cells.

The CDR3 sequence is 15 residues long. V lost 4 bases to trimming and J lost 2 bases; unmatched junction nucleotides: 3. Per germline, CDR1 LNHDA and CDR2 SQIVND (reference sequence). Both TRBC1 and TRBC2 were covered by a beta constant-region primer of two equimolar oligonucleotides. Nested alpha and beta constant-region primers with the SP2 primer drove four PCR rounds on ligated cDNA. TCRdb itself ran the UMI-ligation and nested PCR reads through MiXCR, one entry per CDR3 protein. The repertoire consists of over 90,000 distinct CDR3 sequences, with 11% occurring once and the leading ten covering just over 0.13%. Points on this clonotype: The antigen is not known.

The gene calls are TRBV19 and TRBJ2-7; 12 bases fit TRBD1. The sequencing sample was made of naive CD4+ T cells from blood. This receptor was taken from a human donor in good health. The CDR3 nucleotides are TGTGCCAGTAGTACCGGGACAGGGGGCGCCTACGAGCAGTACTTC. Amino acids: CASSTGTGGAYEQYF.